This T cell receptor (beta chain) was retrieved from a study of T cell clonality in common variable immunodeficiency. Here immunoSEQ multiplex PCR was the method, and the copy in TCRdb shows in-frame clones only, minus some. The sample has about 66,000 clones, none seen only once. Study-wide results and caveats: Common variable immunodeficiency TCR beta sequences reportedly had fewer deletions and N-nucleotide insertions. TCRbeta clonality was increased in CVID versus healthy controls. The cause of increased CVID clonality remains unclear without subpopulation sequencing.

This clone came up many times. Its cognate antigen is unknown. The receptor was isolated from a person aged 18 to 75 in good health. Sequenced: peripheral blood mononuclear cells.

The part of the CDR3 DNA that was read is TGTGCCAGCAGCTTCAAGGGGTTGGGGGCCAACGTC. Translating it yields CASSFKGLGANV. Given in full, the CDR3 is CASSFKGLGANVLTF. The chain employs TRBV14 and TRBJ2-6, with D perhaps matching TRBD1 (5 bases). The read finishes 3 residues shy of the CDR3 end, and the germline J gene is used to complete it. This CDR3 has 15 residues. V gave up 5 bases and J gave up 4 bases, with 12 bases separating them. Germline V gene data show CDR1 as SGHDN and CDR2 as FVKESK.